These T cell receptor beta chains were read from a single sample in a study of blood T cells in healthy people across ages. TCRdb re-analysed the 5' RACE reads in MiXCR, keeping a single row per CDR3 protein. The data contain 800,000 or so distinct CDR3 sequences, approximately 25% of them singletons. The sample was also reused in another study, on T cells of mothers and their children.

Material for sequencing was blood. These receptors were collected from a boy between 10 and 17 years old in good health. Both conserved end residues are part of each CDR3. The D gene is left open where the match is weak. Clone sizes are given selectively: once, few, many, or a class where the clone is expanded.

D gene	clone size	J gene	V gene	CDR3 DNA	CDR3 protein
NA	many	TRBJ1-5	TRBV7-2	TGTGCCAGCAGCTTAGCATATGGTCGTGGCAATCAGCCCCAGCATTTT	CASSLAYGRGNQPQHF
TRBD2	NA	TRBJ2-7	TRBV6-5	TGTGCCAGCACGCAGGCGGGAGGCTACGAGCAGTACTTC	CASTQAGGYEQYF
NA	few	TRBJ1-1	TRBV4-3	TGCGCCAGCAGCCAAGGGGGGAATGAAGCTTTCTTT	CASSQGGNEAFF
TRBD2	NA	TRBJ2-5	TRBV7-2	TGTGCCAGCAGCTTTAGCAGGGGGTTTGCGGGACTAGCGGGACAGGACGGGACCCAGTACTTC	CASSFSRGFAGLAGQDGTQYF
NA	NA	TRBJ2-4	TRBV19	TGTGCCAGTAGTACAACGGCCGGGGGAAACATTCAGTACTTC	CASSTTAGGNIQYF
TRBD1	once	TRBJ2-7	TRBV7-9	TGTGCCAGCAGCTCTACGCGGACAGGGAAAATCTACGAGCAGTACTTC	CASSSTRTGKIYEQYF
NA	few	TRBJ2-7	TRBV10-3	TGTGCCATCAGTGAGTCGGAACAGGCTTCCTACGAGCAGTACTTC	CAISESEQASYEQYF
TRBD1	few	TRBJ1-5	TRBV7-2	TGTGCCAGCAGCTTAAGGGGCCAGGGGGGGGTAGGTCCCCAGCATTTT	CASSLRGQGGVGPQHF
NA	few	TRBJ2-1	TRBV29-1	TGCAGCGTCGCTACGGGACCCCCGGGGGAGCAGTTCTTC	CSVATGPPGEQFF
TRBD2	NA	TRBJ2-5	TRBV2	TGTGCCAGCAGTGGGACTAGCGGGAGGGCCATAGAGACCCAGTACTTC	CASSGTSGRAIETQYF
NA	NA	TRBJ2-3	TRBV19	TGTGCCAGTAGTCGGACAGAAAGCACAGATACGCAGTATTTT	CASSRTESTDTQYF
NA	NA	TRBJ2-2	TRBV4-3	TGCGCCAGCAGCACCCGGCGATCCGGGGAGCTGTTTTTT	CASSTRRSGELFF
TRBD1	few	TRBJ1-2	TRBV6-5	TGTGCCAGCAGTTCCACAGGGGGGAAAGGCTACACCTTC	CASSSTGGKGYTF
TRBD2	once	TRBJ2-1	TRBV11-2	TGTGCCAGCAGCACCCAACTAGCGGGGGGCTACAATGAGCAGTTCTTC	CASSTQLAGGYNEQFF
NA	NA	TRBJ2-3	TRBV29-1	TGCAGCGTTGACTCTCCGGGTCAGTATAGCACAGATACGCAGTATTTT	CSVDSPGQYSTDTQYF
NA	few	TRBJ2-5	TRBV7-6	TGTGCCAGCAACGCTGGGGGGGGCCAGGTGCAGTACTTC	CASNAGGGQVQYF
NA	NA	TRBJ2-1	TRBV29-1	TGCAGCGTTGAAGAGACGGTCAATGAGCAGTTCTTC	CSVEETVNEQFF
TRBD2	NA	TRBJ2-7	TRBV28	TGTGCCAGCAGTTTATGGGCGGGAGGGCCTTACGAGCAGTACTTC	CASSLWAGGPYEQYF
TRBD2	NA	TRBJ2-5	TRBV7-8	TGTGCCAGCAGCGTGACTAGCGGGGGGCCCCTTGGGACCCAGTACTTC	CASSVTSGGPLGTQYF
NA	NA	TRBJ2-7	TRBV7-9	TGTGCCAGCAGCAAAACCCCTAACTACGAGCAGTACTTC	CASSKTPNYEQYF
NA	NA	TRBJ1-6	TRBV11-1	TGTGCCAGCAGCCCCCGGAAACAGACGCGGACACCCCTCCACTTT	CASSPRKQTRTPLHF
NA	NA	TRBJ2-7	TRBV28	TGTGCCAGCACCTTAACAGCTTCCTCCTACGAGCAGTACTTC	CASTLTASSYEQYF
TRBD1	few	TRBJ2-7	TRBV12-3/TRBV12-4	TGTGCCAGCAGTTCGTGGACAGGGACCTACGAGCAGTACTTC	CASSSWTGTYEQYF
NA	NA	TRBJ2-3	TRBV6-5	TGTGCCAGCAGTTCATCGGGCCCTCCAGATACGCAGTATTTT	CASSSSGPPDTQYF
NA	NA	TRBJ1-6	TRBV6-5	TGTGCCAGCAGTTACGGGGAAACAGGGTCACCCCTCCACTTT	CASSYGETGSPLHF
NA	NA	TRBJ2-7	TRBV29-1	TGCAGCGTTGTTTGGGGTGGGACCTACGAGCAGTACTTC	CSVVWGGTYEQYF
TRBD2	NA	TRBJ2-3	TRBV28	TGTGCCAGCAGTTCCTCCCCCCGGTTAGCGGGGGTCACAGATACGCAGTATTTT	CASSSSPRLAGVTDTQYF
NA	NA	TRBJ1-1	TRBV4-3	TGCGCCAGCTCTAGGGGACGGGTCACTGAAGCTTTCTTT	CASSRGRVTEAFF
TRBD1	NA	TRBJ1-2	TRBV24-1	TGTGCCACCAGTGGACAGGGGGCTGGCTACACCTTC	CATSGQGAGYTF
TRBD1	many	TRBJ1-3	TRBV7-2	TGTGCCAGCAGCTTAGCGGGGACAGGAGGAAACACCATATATTTT	CASSLAGTGGNTIYF
TRBD1	few	TRBJ2-5	TRBV29-1	TGCAGCGTTATTCCCCGGGACAGGGGTGAGACCCAGTACTTC	CSVIPRDRGETQYF
NA	NA	TRBJ1-6	TRBV20-1	TGCAGTGCTAGAGATTTTTTGATGAGCTCCTATAATTCACCCCTCCACTTT	CSARDFLMSSYNSPLHF
NA	few	TRBJ2-7	TRBV20-1	TGCAGTGCCGAGCGGGACACGATCTACGAGCAGTACTTC	CSAERDTIYEQYF
TRBD2	few	TRBJ2-1	TRBV14	TGTGCCAGCAGCCAAGTTACAGCGGGGTACTACAATGAGCAGTTCTTC	CASSQVTAGYYNEQFF
NA	NA	TRBJ1-2	TRBV5-1	TGCGCCAGCAGCTTGGCTCAGGATGGTGGCTACACCTTC	CASSLAQDGGYTF
NA	NA	TRBJ1-2	TRBV5-1	TGCGCCAGCAGCTCGACTTTTGATGGCTACACCTTC	CASSSTFDGYTF
TRBD2	once	TRBJ2-1	TRBV28	TGTGCCAGCAGCCGACTAGCGGGAGAGGCTGGGTCTTACAATGAGCAGTTCTTC	CASSRLAGEAGSYNEQFF
NA	NA	TRBJ2-7	TRBV2	TGTGCCAGCAGTGTTAGGGTTACCCACGAGCAGTACTTC	CASSVRVTHEQYF
NA	NA	TRBJ1-5	TRBV7-2	TGTGCCAGCAGCCAACCGGGACACAATCAGCCCCAGCATTTT	CASSQPGHNQPQHF
NA	few	TRBJ2-3	TRBV9	TGTGCCAGCAGCGTGATGAGTACTACCAGCACAGATACGCAGTATTTT	CASSVMSTTSTDTQYF
TRBD1	few	TRBJ2-6	TRBV6-1	TGTGCCAGCAAACCCCGGACAGGCCGCGGCGACTCTGGGGCCAACGTCCTGACTTTC	CASKPRTGRGDSGANVLTF
TRBD2	NA	TRBJ2-5	TRBV9	TGTGCCAGCAGCACCCAAGACGGGGGGAAAGAGACCCAGTACTTC	CASSTQDGGKETQYF
TRBD1	once	TRBJ2-5	TRBV2	TGTGCCAGCAGTGTCAGGACAGGGGTACAAGAGACCCAGTACTTC	CASSVRTGVQETQYF
NA	NA	TRBJ2-7	TRBV20-1	TGCAGTGCTAGCCCCTACGAGCAATACTTC	CSASPYEQYF
NA	few	TRBJ1-4	TRBV28	TGTGCCAGCAGTCAAACAGGTGTCTCTAATGAAAAACTGTTTTTT	CASSQTGVSNEKLFF
NA	once	TRBJ2-5	TRBV27	TGTGCCAGCAGTTTGCGGGGGCGCTGGGGGAGGCGCCAAGAGACCCAGTACTTC	CASSLRGRWGRRQETQYF
NA	few	TRBJ2-4	TRBV7-3	TGTGCCAGCAGCCCCCGGGGTGTAGAAAACATTCAGTACTTC	CASSPRGVENIQYF
TRBD1	NA	TRBJ1-2	TRBV5-6	TGTGCCAGCAGCTTGGCGAACTTGGGACAGGATTACAACTATGGCTACACCTTC	CASSLANLGQDYNYGYTF
NA	NA	TRBJ2-7	TRBV9	TGTGCCAGCAGCGTAGAGCAGGGCTACGAGCAGTACTTC	CASSVEQGYEQYF
NA	NA	TRBJ2-7	TRBV4-3	TGCGCCAGCAGCCAGTGGACCGCTTACGAGCAGTACTTC	CASSQWTAYEQYF
NA	NA	TRBJ1-2	TRBV20-1	TGCAGTGCTAGAGGGGGCCTAGCCTATGGCTACACCTTC	CSARGGLAYGYTF
NA	few	TRBJ2-7	TRBV4-1	TGCGCCAGCAGCCATGATGAGGGGGACGCCTACGAGCAGTACTTC	CASSHDEGDAYEQYF
NA	few	TRBJ1-5	TRBV2	TGTGCCAGCAGAGCAACAGAGAGCAATCAGCCCCAGCATTTT	CASRATESNQPQHF